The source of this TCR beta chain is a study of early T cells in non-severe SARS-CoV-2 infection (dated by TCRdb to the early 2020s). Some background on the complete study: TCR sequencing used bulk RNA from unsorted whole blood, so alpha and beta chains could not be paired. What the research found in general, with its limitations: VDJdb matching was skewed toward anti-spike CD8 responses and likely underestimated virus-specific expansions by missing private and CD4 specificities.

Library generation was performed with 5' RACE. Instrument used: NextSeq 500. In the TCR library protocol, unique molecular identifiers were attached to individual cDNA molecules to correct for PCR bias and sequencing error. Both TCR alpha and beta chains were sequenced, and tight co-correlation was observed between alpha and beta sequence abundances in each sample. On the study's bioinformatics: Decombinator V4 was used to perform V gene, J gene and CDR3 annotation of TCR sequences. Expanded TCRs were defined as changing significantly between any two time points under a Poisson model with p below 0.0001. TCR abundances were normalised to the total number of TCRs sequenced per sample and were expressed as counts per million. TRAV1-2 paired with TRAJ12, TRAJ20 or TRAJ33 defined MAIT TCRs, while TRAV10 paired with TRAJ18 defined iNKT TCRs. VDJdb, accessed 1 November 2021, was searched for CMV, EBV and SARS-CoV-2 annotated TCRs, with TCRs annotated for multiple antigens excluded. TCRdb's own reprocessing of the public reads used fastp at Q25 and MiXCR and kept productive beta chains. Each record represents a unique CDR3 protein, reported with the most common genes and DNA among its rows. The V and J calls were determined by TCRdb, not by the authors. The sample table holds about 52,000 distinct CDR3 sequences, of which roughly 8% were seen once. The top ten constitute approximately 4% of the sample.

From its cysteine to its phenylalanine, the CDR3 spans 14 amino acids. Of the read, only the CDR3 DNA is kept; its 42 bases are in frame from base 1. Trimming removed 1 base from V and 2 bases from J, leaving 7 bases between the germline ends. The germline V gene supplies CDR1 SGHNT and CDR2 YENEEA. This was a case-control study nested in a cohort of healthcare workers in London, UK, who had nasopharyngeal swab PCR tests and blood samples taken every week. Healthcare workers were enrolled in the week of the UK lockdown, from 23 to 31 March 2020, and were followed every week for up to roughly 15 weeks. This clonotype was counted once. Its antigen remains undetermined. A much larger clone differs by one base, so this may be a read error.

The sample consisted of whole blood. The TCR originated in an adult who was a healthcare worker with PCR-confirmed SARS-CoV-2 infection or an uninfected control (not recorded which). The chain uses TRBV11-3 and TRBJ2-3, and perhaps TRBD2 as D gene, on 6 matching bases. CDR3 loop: CASSLGGDTDTQYF. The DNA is TGTGCCAGCAGCTTAGGCGGGGACACAGATACGCAGTATTTT.